This T cell receptor (beta chain) was profiled in a study of blood T cell repertoires in COVID-19. Sequencing used immunoSEQ multiplex PCR; TCRdb keeps in-frame clones, though not all of them. In the table there are approximately 100,000 clones, about 80% of which are singletons. The sample comprised peripheral blood. This clonotype was sampled from a man between 65 and 80 years old with active or convalescent COVID-19.

The CDR3 DNA is TGTGCCAGCAGCTTAGGGATGGACAGTTCATATACCATATATTTT. The encoded protein is CASSLGMDSSYTIYF. The chain carries TRBV7-9 and TRBJ1-3; the D gene is possibly TRBD1 (6 bases). The CDR3 runs to 15 residues. Trimming took 1 base from V and 10 from J, leaving 17 bases between them. In germline, CDR1 is SEHNR, CDR2 FQNEAQ (reference sequence).